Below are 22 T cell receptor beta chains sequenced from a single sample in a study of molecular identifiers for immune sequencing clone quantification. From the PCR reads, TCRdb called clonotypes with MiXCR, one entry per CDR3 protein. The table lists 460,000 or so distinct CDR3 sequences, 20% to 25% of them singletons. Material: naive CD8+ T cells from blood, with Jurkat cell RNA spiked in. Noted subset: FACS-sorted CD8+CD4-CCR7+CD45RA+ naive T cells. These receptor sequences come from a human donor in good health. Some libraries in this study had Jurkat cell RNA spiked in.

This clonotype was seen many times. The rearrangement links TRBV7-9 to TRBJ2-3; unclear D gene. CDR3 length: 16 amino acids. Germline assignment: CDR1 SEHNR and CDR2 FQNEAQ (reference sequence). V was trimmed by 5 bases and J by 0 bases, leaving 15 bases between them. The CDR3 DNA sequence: TGTGCCAGCAGCCTACCGTGGGTTCCTAGCACAGATACGCAGTATTTT. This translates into CASSLPWVPSTDTQYF.

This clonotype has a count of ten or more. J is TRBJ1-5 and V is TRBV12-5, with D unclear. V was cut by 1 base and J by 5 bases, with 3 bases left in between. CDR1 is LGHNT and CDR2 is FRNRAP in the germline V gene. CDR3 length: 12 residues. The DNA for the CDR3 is TGTGCTAGTGGTTTGGATGATCAGCCCCAGCATTTT. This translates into CASGLDDQPQHF.

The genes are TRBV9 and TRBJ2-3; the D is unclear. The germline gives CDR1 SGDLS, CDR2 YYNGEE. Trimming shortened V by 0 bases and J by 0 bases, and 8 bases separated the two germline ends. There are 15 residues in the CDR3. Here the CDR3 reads CASSVATVSTDTQYF. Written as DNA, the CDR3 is TGTGCCAGCAGCGTAGCTACAGTTAGCACAGATACGCAGTATTTT.

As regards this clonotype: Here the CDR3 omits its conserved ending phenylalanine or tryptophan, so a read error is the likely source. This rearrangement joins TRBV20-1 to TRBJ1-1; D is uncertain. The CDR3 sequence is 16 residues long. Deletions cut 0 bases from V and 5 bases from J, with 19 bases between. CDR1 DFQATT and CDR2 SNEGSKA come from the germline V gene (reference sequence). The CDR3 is CSARDPHREVETEAFL. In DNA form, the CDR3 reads TGCAGTGCTAGAGATCCCCACCGGGAAGTAGAAACTGAAGCTTTCTTA.

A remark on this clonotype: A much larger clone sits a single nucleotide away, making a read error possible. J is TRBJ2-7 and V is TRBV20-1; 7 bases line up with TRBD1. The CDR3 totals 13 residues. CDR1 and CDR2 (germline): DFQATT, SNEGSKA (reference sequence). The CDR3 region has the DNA TGCAGTGCGAGAGGGGCAGGGGGCTACGAGCAGTACTTC. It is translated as CSARGAGGYEQYF.

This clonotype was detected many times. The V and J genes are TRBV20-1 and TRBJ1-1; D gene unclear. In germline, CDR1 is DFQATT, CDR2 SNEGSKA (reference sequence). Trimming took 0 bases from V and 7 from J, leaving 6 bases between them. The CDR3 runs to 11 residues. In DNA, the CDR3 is TGCAGTGCTAGAGACACGGGTGAAGCTTTCTTT. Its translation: CSARDTGEAFF.

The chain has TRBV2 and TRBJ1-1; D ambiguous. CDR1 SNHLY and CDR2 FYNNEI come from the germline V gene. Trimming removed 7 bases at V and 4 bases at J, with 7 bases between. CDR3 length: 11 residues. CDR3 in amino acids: CASTRGTEAFF. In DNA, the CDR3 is TGTGCCAGCACCCGAGGCACTGAAGCTTTCTTT.

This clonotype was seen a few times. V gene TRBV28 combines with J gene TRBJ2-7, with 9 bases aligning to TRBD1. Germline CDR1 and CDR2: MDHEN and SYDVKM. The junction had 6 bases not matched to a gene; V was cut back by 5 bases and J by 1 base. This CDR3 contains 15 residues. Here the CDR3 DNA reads TGTGCCAGCAGTACCCGGGACAGGGCGTCCTACGAGCAGTACTTC. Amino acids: CASSTRDRASYEQYF.

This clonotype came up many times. The CDR3 bases are TGTGCCAGCAGAAAGAGACAGGGAGGAGGCACTGAAGCTTTCTTT. Translated, it gives CASRKRQGGGTEAFF. This chain connects TRBV28 to TRBJ1-1; TRBD1 matches at 7 bases. J lost 4 bases, V lost 6 bases, and 11 bases had no gene match. This CDR3 contains 15 residues. Per germline, CDR1 MDHEN and CDR2 SYDVKM.

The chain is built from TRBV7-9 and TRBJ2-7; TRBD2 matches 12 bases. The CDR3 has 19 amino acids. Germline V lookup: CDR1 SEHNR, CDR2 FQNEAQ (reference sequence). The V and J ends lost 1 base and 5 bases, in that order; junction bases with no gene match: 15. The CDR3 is CASSLVGITSGGTGDEQYF. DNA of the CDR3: TGTGCCAGCAGCTTAGTGGGGATTACTAGCGGGGGGACCGGAGACGAGCAGTACTTC.

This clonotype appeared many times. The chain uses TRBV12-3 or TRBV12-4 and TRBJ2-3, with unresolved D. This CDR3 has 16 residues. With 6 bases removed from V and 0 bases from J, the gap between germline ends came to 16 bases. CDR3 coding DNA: TGTGCCAGCAGCCTCGTGGGCGTCACAAGCACAGATACGCAGTATTTT. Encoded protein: CASSLVGVTSTDTQYF.

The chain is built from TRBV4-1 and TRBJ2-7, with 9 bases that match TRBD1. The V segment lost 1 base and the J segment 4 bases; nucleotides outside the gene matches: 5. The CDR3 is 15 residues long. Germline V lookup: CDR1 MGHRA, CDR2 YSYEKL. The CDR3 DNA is TGCGCCAGCAGCCAAGGAGGGACAGGGCTTTACGAGCAGTACTTC. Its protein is CASSQGGTGLYEQYF.

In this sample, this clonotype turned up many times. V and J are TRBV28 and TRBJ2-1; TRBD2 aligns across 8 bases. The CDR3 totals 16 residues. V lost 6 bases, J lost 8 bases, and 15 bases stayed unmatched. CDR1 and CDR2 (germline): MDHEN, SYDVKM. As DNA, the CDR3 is TGTGCCAGCAGCTCTAGCGGGTACTCCCTAGTGGATGAGCAGTTCTTC. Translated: CASSSSGYSLVDEQFF.

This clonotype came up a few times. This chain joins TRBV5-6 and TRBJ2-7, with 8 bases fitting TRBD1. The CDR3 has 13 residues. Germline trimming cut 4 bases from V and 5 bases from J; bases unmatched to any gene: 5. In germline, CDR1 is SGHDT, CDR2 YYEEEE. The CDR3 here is CASSPTGVDEQYF. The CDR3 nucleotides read TGTGCCAGCAGCCCGACAGGGGTCGACGAGCAGTACTTC.

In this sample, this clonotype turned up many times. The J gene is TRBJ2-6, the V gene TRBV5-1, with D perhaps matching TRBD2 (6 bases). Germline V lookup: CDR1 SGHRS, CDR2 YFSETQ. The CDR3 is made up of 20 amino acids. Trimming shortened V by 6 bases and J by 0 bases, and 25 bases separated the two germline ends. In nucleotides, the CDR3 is TGCGCCAGCACTCTCTACCCGAGGGGAGGAATTTCCTCTGGGGCCAACGTCCTGACTTTC. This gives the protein CASTLYPRGGISSGANVLTF.

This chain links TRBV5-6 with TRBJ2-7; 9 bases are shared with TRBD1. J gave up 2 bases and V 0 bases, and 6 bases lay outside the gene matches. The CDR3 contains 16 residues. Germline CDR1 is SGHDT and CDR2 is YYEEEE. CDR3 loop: CASSLGGTGPAYEQYF. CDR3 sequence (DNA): TGTGCCAGCAGCTTGGGGGGGACAGGGCCCGCCTACGAGCAGTACTTC.

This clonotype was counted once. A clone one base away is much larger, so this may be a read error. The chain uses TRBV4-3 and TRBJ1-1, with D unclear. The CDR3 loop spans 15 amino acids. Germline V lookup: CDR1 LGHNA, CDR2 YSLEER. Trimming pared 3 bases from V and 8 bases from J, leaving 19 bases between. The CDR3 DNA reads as TGCGCCAGCAGCCATGATAGGGCCAGTTGGATAGAAGCTTTCTTT. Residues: CASSHDRASWIEAFF.

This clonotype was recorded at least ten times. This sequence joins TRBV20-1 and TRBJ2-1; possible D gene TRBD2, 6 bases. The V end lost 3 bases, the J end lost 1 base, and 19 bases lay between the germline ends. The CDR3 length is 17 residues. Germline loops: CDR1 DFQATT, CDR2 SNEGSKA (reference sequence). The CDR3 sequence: CSARSSRAGPSYNEQFF. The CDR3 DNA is TGCAGTGCTAGGTCCTCTCGGGCGGGGCCGTCCTACAATGAGCAGTTCTTC.

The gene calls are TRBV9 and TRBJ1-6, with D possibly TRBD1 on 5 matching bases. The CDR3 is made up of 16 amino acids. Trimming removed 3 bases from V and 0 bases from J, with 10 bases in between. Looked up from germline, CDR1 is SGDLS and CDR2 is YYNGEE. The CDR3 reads CASSGPGSSYNSPLHF. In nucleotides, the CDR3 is TGTGCCAGCAGCGGACCAGGGAGCTCCTATAATTCACCCCTCCACTTT.

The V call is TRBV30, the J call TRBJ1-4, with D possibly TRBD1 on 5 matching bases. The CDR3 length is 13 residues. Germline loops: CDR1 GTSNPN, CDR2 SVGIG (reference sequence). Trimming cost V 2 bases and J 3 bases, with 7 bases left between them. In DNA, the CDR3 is TGTGCCTGGAGTCGGGACCCTAATGAAAAACTGTTTTTT. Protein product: CAWSRDPNEKLFF.

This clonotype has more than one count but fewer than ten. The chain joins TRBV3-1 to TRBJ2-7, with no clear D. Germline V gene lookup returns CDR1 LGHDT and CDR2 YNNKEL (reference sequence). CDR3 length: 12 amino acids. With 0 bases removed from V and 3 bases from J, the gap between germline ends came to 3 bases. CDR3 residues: CASSQEVYEQYF. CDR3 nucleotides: TGTGCCAGCAGCCAAGAAGTCTACGAGCAGTACTTC.

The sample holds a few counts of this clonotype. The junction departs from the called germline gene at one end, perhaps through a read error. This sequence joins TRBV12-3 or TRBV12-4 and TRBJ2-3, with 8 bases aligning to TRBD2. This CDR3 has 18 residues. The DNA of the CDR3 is TGTGCCTGCAGTTCTAGTCGGAGCGGGGGCTCCCTGGGCGATACGCAGTATTTT. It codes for CACSSSRSGGSLGDTQYF.